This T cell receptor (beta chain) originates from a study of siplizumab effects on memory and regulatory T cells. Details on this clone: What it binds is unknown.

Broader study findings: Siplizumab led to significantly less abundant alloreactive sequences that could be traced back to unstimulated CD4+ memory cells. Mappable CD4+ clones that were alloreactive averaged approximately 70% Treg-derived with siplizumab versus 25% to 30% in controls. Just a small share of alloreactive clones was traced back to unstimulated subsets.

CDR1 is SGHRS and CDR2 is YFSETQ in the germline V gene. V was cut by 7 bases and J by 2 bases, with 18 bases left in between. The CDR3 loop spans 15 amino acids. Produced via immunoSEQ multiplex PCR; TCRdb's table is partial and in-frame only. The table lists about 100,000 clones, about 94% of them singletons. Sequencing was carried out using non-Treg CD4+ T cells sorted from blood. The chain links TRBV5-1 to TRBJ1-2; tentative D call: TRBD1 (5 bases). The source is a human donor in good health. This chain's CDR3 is CASAQPDTLNYGYTF. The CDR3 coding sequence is TGCGCCAGCGCTCAGCCGGACACACTCAACTATGGCTACACCTTC. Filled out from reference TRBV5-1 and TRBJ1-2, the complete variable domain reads KAGVTQTPRYLIKTRGQQVTLSCSPISGHRSVSWYQQTPGQGLQFLFEYFSETQRNKGNFPGRFSGRQFSNSRSEMNVSTLELGDSALYLCASAQPDTLNYGYTFGSGTRLTVV.